Below are 4 T cell receptor beta chains sequenced from a single sample in a study of blood T cell repertoires in COVID-19. TCRdb's table, derived via immunoSEQ multiplex PCR, lists solely in-frame clones and lacks some. The profile shows about 81,000 clones, approximately 88% of them singletons. Sequenced: peripheral blood. Source of these receptors: a man between 65 and 85 years old with acute or convalescent COVID-19.

The chain is built from TRBV6-5 and TRBJ1-1; 9 bases align to TRBD1. The ends lost 6 bases at V and 1 base at J; junction bases unmatched: 6. The length of the CDR3 is 15 residues. Germline CDR1 and CDR2: MNHEY and SVGAGI. CDR3 loop: CASRTPGQGNTEAFF. CDR3 DNA sequence: TGTGCCAGCAGAACCCCGGGACAGGGGAACACTGAAGCTTTCTTT.

The chain couples TRBV28 to TRBJ2-7; TRBD1 aligns across 7 bases. V was clipped by 6 bases and J by 7 bases; unmatched bases: 9. CDR3 length: 13 residues. Germline CDR1 and CDR2: MDHEN and SYDVKM. DNA for the CDR3: TGTGCCAGCAGCCGGGGACAGTATCGGGAGCAGTACTTC. It translates to CASSRGQYREQYF. The entire variable domain, with the rest obtained from reference TRBV28 and TRBJ2-7, is as follows: DVKVTQSSRYLVKRTGEKVFLECVQDMDHENMFWYRQDPGLGLRLIYFSYDVKMKEKGDIPEGYSVSREKKERFSLILESASTNQTSMYLCASSRGQYREQYFGPGTRLTVT.

This clone is a singleton in its sample. J is TRBJ1-1 and V is TRBV28; possible D gene TRBD1, 6 bases. The V end lost 8 bases, the J end lost 8 bases, and 12 bases lay between the germline ends. In germline, CDR1 is MDHEN, CDR2 SYDVKM. This CDR3 has 11 amino acids. CDR3 loop: CASLRTGEAFF. CDR3 DNA: TGTGCCAGCCTTCGAACAGGGGAAGCTTTCTTT.

J is TRBJ2-7 and V is TRBV5-1, with no clear D. The V gene lost 0 bases and the J gene lost 1 base, with 14 bases spanning the gap. Per the germline V gene, CDR1 is SGHRS and CDR2 is YFSETQ. CDR3 length: 16 amino acids. The CDR3 nucleotides are TGCGCCAGCAGCTTGGGAGACGAGGTGAAGTCCTACGAGCAGTACTTC. Protein sequence: CASSLGDEVKSYEQYF.